What follows are 6 T cell receptor beta chains derived from one specimen sequenced in a study of CD8 T cells in ankylosing spondylitis. TCRdb passed the 5' RACE reads through MiXCR, listing each CDR3 protein once. Of some 150,000 distinct CDR3 sequences listed, around 43% were seen once; the top ten hold roughly 15%. The sample taken for sequencing was synovial fluid, either unsorted or a sorted T cell fraction (not recorded which). Receptor source: a male donor with ankylosing spondylitis.

The chain couples TRBV5-1 to TRBJ1-1, with D hard to call. This CDR3 has 11 amino acids. The germline V gene has CDR1 SGHRS and CDR2 YFSETQ. Trimming took 5 bases from V and 7 from J, leaving 9 bases between them. The DNA of the CDR3 is TGCGCCAGCAGGGTGGGAGGTGAAGCTTTCTTT. This gives the protein CASRVGGEAFF.

The chain has TRBV15 and TRBJ2-3, with D unresolved. This CDR3 contains 14 residues. Trimming left V 0 bases short and J 2 bases short, with 6 bases between. The germline V gene has CDR1 LNHNV and CDR2 YYDKDF (reference sequence). The CDR3 reads CATSRDQSTDTQYF. CDR3 DNA: TGTGCCACCAGCAGAGATCAGTCCACAGATACGCAGTATTTT. Variable domain in full (rest from reference TRBV15 and TRBJ2-3): DAMVIQNPRYQVTQFGKPVTLSCSQTLNHNVMYWYQQKSSQAPKLLFHYYDKDFNNEADTPDNFQSRRPNTSFCFLDIRSPGLGDTAMYLCATSRDQSTDTQYFGPGTRLTVL.

The chain combines TRBV3-1 with TRBJ1-1, with a weak D call TRBD1 (5 bases). This CDR3 is 16 amino acids long. Per the germline V gene, CDR1 is LGHDT and CDR2 is YNNKEL (reference sequence). Trimming took 2 bases from V and 1 from J, leaving 14 bases between them. CDR3 sequence reads: CASSQTPGTQNTEAFF. The CDR3 region has the DNA TGTGCCAGCAGCCAAACACCGGGGACCCAGAACACTGAAGCTTTCTTT.

The chain has TRBV5-1 and TRBJ2-1, with D uncertain. The V gene lost 5 bases and the J gene lost 5 bases, with 14 bases spanning the gap. CDR3 length: 14 amino acids. Germline assignment: CDR1 SGHRS and CDR2 YFSETQ. DNA for the CDR3: TGCGCCAGCAGGCTATGGGTTAACGACAATGAGCAGTTCTTC. This codes for CASRLWVNDNEQFF.

V and J are TRBV7-6 and TRBJ1-5; D call uncertain. CDR3 size: 17 residues. Trimming took 3 bases from V and 1 from J, leaving 16 bases between them. Germline V gene sequence: CDR1 SGHVS, CDR2 FNYEAQ. CDR3 bases: TGTGCCAGCAGCTTTAGCGGAAGATCCAGGAGCAATCAGCCCCAGCATTTT. It translates to CASSFSGRSRSNQPQHF.

In this sample, this clonotype turned up a few times. This sequence joins TRBV30 and TRBJ1-5, with no clear D. CDR1 GTSNPN and CDR2 SVGIG come from the germline V gene (reference sequence). CDR3 length: 15 residues. Trimming left V 3 bases short and J 0 bases short, with 12 bases between. The CDR3 DNA is TGTGCCTGGAGCCCAGAGAACTATAGCAATCAGCCCCAGCATTTT. It specifies CAWSPENYSNQPQHF.